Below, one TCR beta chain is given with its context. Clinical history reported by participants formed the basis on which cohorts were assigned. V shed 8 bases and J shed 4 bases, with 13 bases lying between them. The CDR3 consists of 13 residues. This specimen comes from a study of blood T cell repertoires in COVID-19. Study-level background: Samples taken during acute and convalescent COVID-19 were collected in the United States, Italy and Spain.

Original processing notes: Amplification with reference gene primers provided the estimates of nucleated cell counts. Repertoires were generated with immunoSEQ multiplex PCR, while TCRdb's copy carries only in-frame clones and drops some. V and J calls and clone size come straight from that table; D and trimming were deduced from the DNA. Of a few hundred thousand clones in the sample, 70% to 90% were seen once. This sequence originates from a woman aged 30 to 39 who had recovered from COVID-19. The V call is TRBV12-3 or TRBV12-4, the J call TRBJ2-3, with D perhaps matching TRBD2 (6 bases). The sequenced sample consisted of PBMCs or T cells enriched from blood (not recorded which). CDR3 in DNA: TGTGCCAGCTCTAATGCGGGGTCAGATACGCAGTATTTT. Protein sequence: CASSNAGSDTQYF.